Below, 15 T cell receptor beta chains from the same sample are listed, as sequenced in a study of human T cells and chemical hapten exposure. TCRdb re-called the RACE reads with MiXCR, one entry per CDR3 protein. The sample contains about 84,000 distinct CDR3 sequences, 10% of which appear only once. Time point noted: patch test 2, 6 weeks after DPC sensitization. As to treatment: therapeutic diphenylcyclopropenone sensitization with weekly scalp DPC. The starting material was whole blood, obtained in connection with sensitization to the hapten diphenylcyclopropenone (DPC). Receptors were obtained from a woman between 45 and 65 years old with alopecia areata. Some clones in this sample may be carry-over from other donors' samples.

This clonotype showed up many times. The chain couples TRBV4-2 to TRBJ1-5; D not certain. V lost 0 bases, J lost 6 bases, and 9 bases lay in between. The CDR3 extends over 14 amino acids. The germline CDR1 and CDR2 sequences are LGHNA and YNFKEQ. Here the CDR3 DNA reads TGTGCCAGCAGCCAAGATATTGTTTTTCAGCCCCAGCATTTT. Translation: CASSQDIVFQPQHF.

This clonotype was recorded at least ten times. The chain links TRBV12-3 or TRBV12-4 to TRBJ2-7; D is ambiguous. V dropped 3 bases and J dropped 1 base, with 7 bases sitting between them. The CDR3 totals 13 residues. The CDR3 spells CASSFPPSYEQYF. CDR3 nucleotides: TGTGCCAGCAGTTTCCCCCCTTCCTACGAGCAGTACTTC.

Relative to its sample, this clonotype is medium-sized. V gene TRBV12-5 combines with J gene TRBJ1-1; D is uncertain. The length of the CDR3 is 13 residues. V lost 6 bases and J 1 base, leaving 9 bases between the germline ends. In germline, CDR1 is LGHNT, CDR2 FRNRAP. The CDR3 protein is CASGSTENTEAFF. The CDR3 DNA is TGTGCTAGTGGATCCACAGAGAACACTGAAGCTTTCTTT.

V gene TRBV28 combines with J gene TRBJ2-1, with D unresolved. The CDR3 length is 13 residues. Trimming cost V 8 bases and J 5 bases, with 13 bases left between them. Germline CDR1 is MDHEN and CDR2 is SYDVKM. The CDR3 sequence is CASLGLPHNEQFF. As DNA, the CDR3 is TGTGCCAGCCTAGGCCTCCCACACAATGAGCAGTTCTTC.

This clonotype was observed a handful of times. The chain has TRBV7-2 and TRBJ1-1; 7 bases agree with TRBD1. Looked up from germline, CDR1 is SGHTA and CDR2 is FQGNSA. After removal of 5 bases from V and 1 base from J, the junction contained 7 bases not matched to a gene. This CDR3 spans 15 amino acids. CDR3 sequence reads: CASSPRGTRNTEAFF. The DNA for the CDR3 is TGTGCCAGCAGCCCCAGGGGGACACGGAACACTGAAGCTTTCTTT. Together with reference TRBV7-2 and TRBJ1-1, the CDR3 gives the full variable domain: GAGVSQSPSNKVTEKGKDVELRCDPISGHTALYWYRQSLGQGLEFLIYFQGNSAPDKSGLPSDRFSAERTGGSVSTLTIQRTQQEDSAVYLCASSPRGTRNTEAFFGQGTRLTVV.

This clonotype was seen only a few times. The genes are TRBV28 and TRBJ2-3, with D unresolved. The CDR3 has 12 residues. The germline gives CDR1 MDHEN, CDR2 SYDVKM. Trimming stripped 4 bases from V and 6 bases from J, with 8 bases between. CDR3: CASSSRMDTQYF. The CDR3 nucleotides are TGTGCCAGCAGTTCCCGGATGGATACGCAGTATTTT.

This clonotype has at least ten counts. The chain carries TRBV7-2 and TRBJ1-4, with D uncertain. The germline V gene encodes CDR1 SGHTA and CDR2 FQGNSA. The CDR3 runs 15 residues. V lost 1 base and J 2 bases, leaving 8 bases between the germline ends. The CDR3 DNA is TGTGCCAGCAGCTTAGGGGGTGGGACTAATGAAAAACTGTTTTTT. Amino acids: CASSLGGGTNEKLFF.

The V gene is TRBV9, the J gene TRBJ2-1; D possibly corresponds to TRBD2 (5 bases). Per the germline V gene, CDR1 is SGDLS and CDR2 is YYNGEE. V lost 0 bases and J lost 2, with 9 bases in between. This CDR3 spans 15 amino acids. For the CDR3, the DNA is TGTGCCAGCAGCGTAGCCCGGGATACCTACAATGAGCAGTTCTTC. Translation gives CASSVARDTYNEQFF.

This clonotype was detected a few times. The gene calls are TRBV4-2 and TRBJ2-4; 7 positions agree with TRBD2. The germline V gene encodes CDR1 LGHNA and CDR2 YNFKEQ. The CDR3 sequence is 16 residues long. V dropped 1 base and J dropped 6; count of bases not matched to a gene: 9. The CDR3 sequence is CASSQGIWGRGNIQYF. The CDR3 nucleotides read TGTGCCAGCAGCCAAGGCATTTGGGGGAGGGGAAACATTCAGTACTTC.

The chain carries TRBV30 and TRBJ2-3; 9 nucleotides match TRBD2. The CDR3 runs to 17 residues. Germline assignment: CDR1 GTSNPN and CDR2 SVGIG (reference sequence). Losses at the gene ends were 5 bases for V and 0 bases for J; bases not matched to a gene: 12. CDR3 protein: CAWGKPGLASSTDTQYF. The CDR3 DNA follows: TGTGCCTGGGGCAAACCGGGACTAGCTTCTAGCACAGATACGCAGTATTTT.

The CDR3 protein is CASNVGQAGIQYF. The DNA of the CDR3 is TGTGCCAGCAATGTGGGACAGGCGGGCATTCAGTACTTC. This chain uses TRBV12-3 or TRBV12-4 with TRBJ2-4, with 8 bases aligning to TRBD1. This CDR3 is 13 amino acids long. Trimming removed 7 bases from V and 9 bases from J; junction bases left unmatched: 8.

This clonotype appeared many times. The genes are TRBV28 and TRBJ2-3; TRBD1 might be the D (6 bases). CDR1 MDHEN and CDR2 SYDVKM come from the germline V gene. The ends were cut back, 3 bases at V and 6 bases at J, with 10 bases in the middle. The CDR3 has 13 amino acids. CDR3 DNA sequence: TGTGCCAGCAGTTTCTTCAGGGGCGATACGCAGTATTTT. Translation gives CASSFFRGDTQYF.

The chain joins TRBV18 to TRBJ2-7, with D perhaps matching TRBD2 (6 bases). Deletions cut 6 bases from V and 2 bases from J, with 11 bases between. CDR1 is KGHSH and CDR2 is LQKENI in the germline V gene. CDR3 size: 13 residues. CDR3 bases: TGTGCCAGCTCGTGGAGGGGCGCCTACGAGCAGTACTTC. Its protein is CASSWRGAYEQYF.

In its sample, this clonotype was seen many times. The J gene is TRBJ2-7, the V gene TRBV5-5; 9 bases map to TRBD1. Germline CDR1 is SGHKS and CDR2 is YYEKEE (reference sequence). V lost 3 bases and J lost 6; bases outside the gene matches: 10. The CDR3 has 15 amino acids. CDR3: CASSSPGTGKVEQYF. The CDR3 region has the DNA TGTGCCAGCAGCTCCCCCGGGACAGGGAAGGTCGAGCAGTACTTC.

This sequence joins TRBV9 and TRBJ2-6, with unresolved D. Germline lookup yields CDR1 SGDLS and CDR2 YYNGEE. V was shortened by 3 bases and J by 0 bases, with 4 bases between the two germline ends. The CDR3 contains 14 residues. The CDR3 loop reads CASSGASGANVLTF. The CDR3 DNA is TGTGCCAGCAGCGGAGCCTCTGGGGCCAACGTCCTGACTTTC.